The rows below give T cell receptor beta chains drawn from one sample of a study of T cells in Graves' hyperthyroidism and ophthalmopathy. TCRdb analysed the multiplex PCR reads with MiXCR anew, one entry per CDR3 protein. This sample has 540,000 or so distinct CDR3 sequences, with 46% found just once. The specimen was peripheral blood or thyroid tissue (not recorded which). The receptor set was obtained from an adult woman with Graves' disease, either hyperthyroidism or ophthalmopathy (not recorded which). Each CDR3 is given with its conserved first and last residue. The D gene is left open where the match is weak. Not every row has a clone size; where given, it reads once, few, many or a size class.

V gene: TRBV2; J gene: TRBJ2-7; clone size: -; D gene: -; CDR3 protein: CANNKGGAEQYF; CDR3 DNA: TGTGCCAACAATAAGGGTGGGGCGGAGCAGTACTTC
V gene: TRBV29-1; J gene: TRBJ2-7; clone size: once; D gene: -; CDR3 protein: CSVDGQGKDEQYF; CDR3 DNA: TGCAGCGTTGACGGACAAGGGAAAGACGAGCAGTACTTC
V gene: TRBV20-1; J gene: TRBJ2-7; clone size: -; D gene: TRBD1; CDR3 protein: CSARGGQAGGYEQYF; CDR3 DNA: TGCAGTGCTAGAGGAGGACAGGCAGGAGGCTACGAGCAGTACTTC
V gene: TRBV10-3; J gene: TRBJ2-7; clone size: -; D gene: -; CDR3 protein: CAIYLLGLISYEQYF; CDR3 DNA: TGTGCCATCTATCTACTCGGACTTATCTCCTACGAGCAGTACTTC
V gene: TRBV24-1; J gene: TRBJ2-7; clone size: many; D gene: -; CDR3 protein: CATFTGQPYEQYF; CDR3 DNA: TGTGCCACCTTTACAGGGCAGCCCTACGAGCAGTACTTC
V gene: TRBV5-1; J gene: TRBJ2-5; clone size: many; D gene: -; CDR3 protein: CASSLALERKTQYF; CDR3 DNA: TGCGCCAGCAGCTTGGCGCTAGAGCGGAAGACCCAGTACTTC
V gene: TRBV5-6; J gene: TRBJ1-2; clone size: once; D gene: -; CDR3 protein: CASSLLANGDYTF; CDR3 DNA: TGTGCCAGCAGCTTGCTGGCTAATGGTGACTACACCTTC
V gene: TRBV10-3; J gene: TRBJ1-1; clone size: -; D gene: TRBD1; CDR3 protein: CAISPRTGNTEAFF; CDR3 DNA: TGTGCCATCAGTCCTCGGACAGGGAACACTGAAGCTTTCTTT
V gene: TRBV5-1; J gene: TRBJ2-5; clone size: -; D gene: TRBD2; CDR3 protein: CASSLAWEGETQYF; CDR3 DNA: TGCGCCAGCAGCTTGGCCTGGGAGGGGGAGACCCAGTACTTC
V gene: TRBV2; J gene: TRBJ1-4; clone size: many; D gene: -; CDR3 protein: CASSELAEEKLFF; CDR3 DNA: TGTGCCAGCAGTGAACTGGCAGAGGAAAAACTGTTTTTT
V gene: TRBV11-2; J gene: TRBJ2-5; clone size: -; D gene: -; CDR3 protein: CASSSRIGIRGETQYF; CDR3 DNA: TGTGCCAGCAGCTCCCGAATCGGGATCCGGGGAGAGACCCAGTACTTC
V gene: TRBV13; J gene: TRBJ1-6; clone size: many; D gene: -; CDR3 protein: CASTKGLLGYSPLHF; CDR3 DNA: TGTGCCAGCACCAAAGGACTCTTAGGGTATTCACCCCTCCACTTT
V gene: TRBV5-1; J gene: TRBJ1-2; clone size: -; D gene: TRBD1; CDR3 protein: CASSLVFSGGYDYTF; CDR3 DNA: TGCGCCAGCAGCTTGGTGTTCTCAGGGGGCTACGACTACACCTTC
V gene: TRBV2; J gene: TRBJ2-7; clone size: many; D gene: TRBD1; CDR3 protein: CASRWDREASYEQYF; CDR3 DNA: TGTGCCAGCCGATGGGACAGGGAAGCTTCCTACGAGCAGTACTTC
V gene: TRBV7-8; J gene: TRBJ1-3; clone size: -; D gene: -; CDR3 protein: CASSLVGVYSGNTIYF; CDR3 DNA: TGTGCCAGCAGCTTAGTTGGGGTGTATTCTGGAAACACCATATATTTT
V gene: TRBV7-8; J gene: TRBJ2-3; clone size: many; D gene: -; CDR3 protein: CASSLGSSRRSIYTDTQYF; CDR3 DNA: TGTGCCAGCAGCTTAGGCTCCAGTAGGAGATCAATATACACAGATACGCAGTATTTT
V gene: TRBV29-1; J gene: TRBJ2-7; clone size: -; D gene: -; CDR3 protein: CSVVRDTSSYEQYF; CDR3 DNA: TGCAGCGTTGTGCGGGACACAAGCTCCTACGAGCAGTACTTC
V gene: TRBV6-6; J gene: TRBJ1-5; clone size: -; D gene: -; CDR3 protein: CASSSPGMVNQPQHF; CDR3 DNA: TGTGCCAGCAGCTCCCCAGGGATGGTCAATCAGCCCCAGCATTTT
V gene: TRBV4-2; J gene: TRBJ2-7; clone size: few; D gene: -; CDR3 protein: CASSQDRGPGVDEQYF; CDR3 DNA: TGTGCCAGCAGCCAAGATCGAGGTCCTGGGGTCGACGAGCAGTACTTC
V gene: TRBV30; J gene: TRBJ2-7; clone size: many; D gene: TRBD2; CDR3 protein: CAWETGTSEGGEQYF; CDR3 DNA: TGTGCCTGGGAAACTGGGACTAGCGAAGGTGGCGAGCAGTACTTC
V gene: TRBV20-1; J gene: TRBJ1-1; clone size: many; D gene: -; CDR3 protein: CSARDTNTEAFF; CDR3 DNA: TGCAGTGCTAGAGATACGAACACTGAAGCTTTCTTT
V gene: TRBV28; J gene: TRBJ2-7; clone size: -; D gene: TRBD2; CDR3 protein: CASDAGETQYEQYF; CDR3 DNA: TGTGCCAGCGACGCGGGGGAGACCCAGTACGAGCAGTACTTC
V gene: TRBV5-1; J gene: TRBJ2-7; clone size: many; D gene: TRBD2; CDR3 protein: CASSRTSGSNEQYF; CDR3 DNA: TGCGCCAGCAGCCGGACTAGCGGGAGTAACGAGCAGTACTTC
V gene: TRBV29-1; J gene: TRBJ1-1; clone size: few; D gene: -; CDR3 protein: CSVDVQGFLAFF; CDR3 DNA: TGCAGCGTTGACGTACAGGGATTTCTTGCTTTCTTT
V gene: TRBV28; J gene: TRBJ2-7; clone size: few; D gene: TRBD1; CDR3 protein: CASSSTGIEQYF; CDR3 DNA: TGTGCCAGCAGTTCGACAGGGATCGAGCAGTACTTC
V gene: TRBV7-9; J gene: TRBJ1-2; clone size: -; D gene: TRBD1; CDR3 protein: CASSSQGVKGYTF; CDR3 DNA: TGTGCCAGCAGCTCTCAGGGGGTTAAAGGCTACACCTTC
V gene: TRBV11-1; J gene: TRBJ2-5; clone size: -; D gene: -; CDR3 protein: CASSLATGTVQETQYF; CDR3 DNA: TGTGCCAGCAGCTTGGCTACTGGGACCGTACAAGAGACCCAGTACTTC
V gene: TRBV7-8; J gene: TRBJ2-7; clone size: -; D gene: TRBD1; CDR3 protein: CASSPVTGGVYDNEQYF; CDR3 DNA: TGTGCCAGCAGCCCTGTGACAGGGGGCGTGTATGACAACGAGCAGTACTTC
V gene: TRBV5-1; J gene: TRBJ2-7; clone size: many; D gene: -; CDR3 protein: CASSLGTLDSYEQYF; CDR3 DNA: TGCGCCAGCAGCTTGGGGACGCTAGACTCCTACGAGCAGTACTTC
V gene: TRBV7-9; J gene: TRBJ2-7; clone size: many; D gene: -; CDR3 protein: CASSFPGWEQYF; CDR3 DNA: TGTGCCAGCAGCTTCCCTGGCTGGGAGCAGTACTTC
V gene: TRBV4-2; J gene: TRBJ1-1; clone size: many; D gene: -; CDR3 protein: CASSQTRFEKVNTEAFF; CDR3 DNA: TGTGCCAGCAGCCAAACTAGGTTTGAGAAGGTGAACACTGAAGCTTTCTTT
V gene: TRBV3-1; J gene: TRBJ1-2; clone size: many; D gene: -; CDR3 protein: CASSQALYSYGYTF; CDR3 DNA: TGTGCCAGCAGCCAAGCCCTCTATTCCTATGGCTACACCTTC
V gene: TRBV19; J gene: TRBJ2-3; clone size: -; D gene: -; CDR3 protein: CASREWDGTDTQYF; CDR3 DNA: TGTGCCAGTAGAGAGTGGGACGGCACAGATACGCAGTATTTT
V gene: TRBV19; J gene: TRBJ2-7; clone size: many; D gene: TRBD1; CDR3 protein: CASSQYRGAYEQYF; CDR3 DNA: TGTGCCAGTAGTCAGTACAGGGGCGCCTACGAGCAGTACTTC
V gene: TRBV10-3; J gene: TRBJ1-6; clone size: -; D gene: TRBD1; CDR3 protein: CAISGTAYNSPLHF; CDR3 DNA: TGTGCCATCAGCGGGACAGCCTATAATTCACCCCTCCACTTT
V gene: TRBV12-3/TRBV12-4; J gene: TRBJ1-4; clone size: many; D gene: TRBD1; CDR3 protein: CASSPWTGGSVLFF; CDR3 DNA: TGTGCCAGCAGTCCCTGGACAGGGGGATCGGTACTGTTTTTT
V gene: TRBV20-1; J gene: TRBJ1-4; clone size: -; D gene: -; CDR3 protein: CSQGMGREKLFF; CDR3 DNA: TGCAGTCAAGGCATGGGCCGTGAAAAACTGTTTTTT
V gene: TRBV12-3/TRBV12-4; J gene: TRBJ2-3; clone size: -; D gene: -; CDR3 protein: CASSNAQRITDTQYF; CDR3 DNA: TGTGCCAGCAGTAACGCGCAGAGGATCACAGATACGCAGTATTTT
V gene: TRBV7-9; J gene: TRBJ1-1; clone size: many; D gene: -; CDR3 protein: CASSLIIGGGKPEAFF; CDR3 DNA: TGTGCCAGCAGCTTAATCATCGGGGGAGGGAAACCTGAAGCTTTCTTT
V gene: TRBV25-1; J gene: TRBJ1-1; clone size: few; D gene: -; CDR3 protein: CASSEYGRARAEAFF; CDR3 DNA: TGTGCCAGCAGTGAATATGGACGGGCCCGGGCTGAAGCTTTCTTT
V gene: TRBV2; J gene: TRBJ1-2; clone size: -; D gene: -; CDR3 protein: CASSESTLGGYTF; CDR3 DNA: TGTGCCAGCAGTGAAAGTACTTTAGGTGGCTACACCTTC
V gene: TRBV18; J gene: TRBJ1-5; clone size: -; D gene: -; CDR3 protein: CASSLAARIQHF; CDR3 DNA: TGTGCCAGCTCACTTGCGGCGCGAATACAGCATTTT
V gene: TRBV20-1; J gene: TRBJ1-4; clone size: few; D gene: -; CDR3 protein: CSASQDLGEKLFF; CDR3 DNA: TGCAGTGCTAGCCAGGATTTAGGTGAAAAACTGTTTTTT
V gene: TRBV12-3/TRBV12-4; J gene: TRBJ1-1; clone size: many; D gene: -; CDR3 protein: CASTPGGRGTEAFF; CDR3 DNA: TGTGCCAGCACCCCTGGTGGTAGGGGAACTGAAGCTTTCTTT
V gene: TRBV6-1; J gene: TRBJ2-7; clone size: -; D gene: TRBD1; CDR3 protein: CASSVTGSTSYEQYF; CDR3 DNA: TGTGCCAGCAGCGTGACAGGGAGTACCTCCTACGAGCAGTACTTC
V gene: TRBV5-6; J gene: TRBJ2-1; clone size: -; D gene: -; CDR3 protein: CASSSGRTIVDEQFF; CDR3 DNA: TGTGCCAGCAGCTCGGGACGGACTATCGTCGATGAGCAGTTCTTC
V gene: TRBV15; J gene: TRBJ2-7; clone size: -; D gene: TRBD2; CDR3 protein: CASLGDGGSYEQYF; CDR3 DNA: TGTGCCAGTCTCGGGGACGGGGGGAGCTACGAGCAGTACTTC
V gene: TRBV20-1; J gene: TRBJ2-7; clone size: -; D gene: -; CDR3 protein: CSARLSGTGEQYF; CDR3 DNA: TGCAGTGCTAGACTCTCCGGAACGGGGGAGCAGTACTTC
V gene: TRBV10-3; J gene: TRBJ2-2; clone size: few; D gene: TRBD2; CDR3 protein: CAITAGGCFF; CDR3 DNA: TGTGCCATCACTGCGGGGGGCTGTTTTTTT
V gene: TRBV20-1; J gene: TRBJ1-1; clone size: -; D gene: -; CDR3 protein: CSGGGPSRTEAFF; CDR3 DNA: TGCAGTGGGGGGGGGCCATCGAGGACTGAAGCTTTCTTT
V gene: TRBV24-1; J gene: TRBJ2-1; clone size: once; D gene: -; CDR3 protein: CATSDGRQTAYNEQFF; CDR3 DNA: TGTGCCACCAGTGATGGGCGGCAGACAGCCTACAATGAGCAGTTCTTC
V gene: TRBV29-1; J gene: TRBJ2-7; clone size: many; D gene: TRBD2; CDR3 protein: CSARRALADEQYF; CDR3 DNA: TGCAGCGCCCGACGGGCACTAGCGGATGAGCAGTACTTC
V gene: TRBV14; J gene: TRBJ1-6; clone size: many; D gene: -; CDR3 protein: CASSQTSHSPLHF; CDR3 DNA: TGTGCCAGCAGCCAAACTAGTCATTCACCCCTCCACTTT
V gene: TRBV28; J gene: TRBJ2-5; clone size: many; D gene: TRBD1; CDR3 protein: CASSRRTGMETQYF; CDR3 DNA: TGTGCCAGCTCCCGAAGGACAGGGATGGAGACCCAGTACTTC
V gene: TRBV7-9; J gene: TRBJ2-5; clone size: -; D gene: -; CDR3 protein: CASAGTQYF; CDR3 DNA: TGTGCCTCGGCGGGGACCCAGTACTTC
V gene: TRBV11-2; J gene: TRBJ2-2; clone size: many; D gene: -; CDR3 protein: CASSVRGLYTGELFF; CDR3 DNA: TGTGCCAGCAGCGTTCGAGGGCTGTACACCGGGGAGCTGTTTTTT
V gene: TRBV5-1; J gene: TRBJ2-7; clone size: many; D gene: -; CDR3 protein: CASSLPFQSAEQYF; CDR3 DNA: TGCGCCAGCAGCTTGCCGTTTCAATCGGCCGAGCAGTACTTC